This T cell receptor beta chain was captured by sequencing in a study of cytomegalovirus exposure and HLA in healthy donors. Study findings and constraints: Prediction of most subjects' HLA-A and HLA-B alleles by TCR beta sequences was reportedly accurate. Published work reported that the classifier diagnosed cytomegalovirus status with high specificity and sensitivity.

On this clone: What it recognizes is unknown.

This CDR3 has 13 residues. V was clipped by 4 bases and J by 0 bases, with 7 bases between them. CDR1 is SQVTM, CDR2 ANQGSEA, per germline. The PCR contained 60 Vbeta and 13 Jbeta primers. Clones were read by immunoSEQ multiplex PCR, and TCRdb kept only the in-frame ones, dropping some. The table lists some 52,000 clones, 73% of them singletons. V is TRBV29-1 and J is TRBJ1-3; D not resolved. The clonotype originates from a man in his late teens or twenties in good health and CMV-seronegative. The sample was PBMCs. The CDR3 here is CSVAQSSGNTIYF. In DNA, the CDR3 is TGCAGCGTTGCGCAGTCCTCTGGAAACACCATATATTTT.